The 13 T cell receptor beta chains reported below all come from one sample, sequenced in a study of vaccination and CD4 T cells after COVID-19. Treatment reported: roughly 11-day PBMC culture with coronavirus spike peptide pools or control peptides (ViraFEST assay). No antigen has been assigned to these receptors. Cultured CD4+ T-cell DNA underwent Oncomine TCR Beta short-read sequencing. Each CDR3 protein gets one entry after TCRdb re-called the PCR reads with MiXCR. The repertoire includes about 25,000 distinct CDR3 sequences, 45% to 50% of them detected once, and 5.5% to 7% sits in the top ten. Sequenced material: CD4+ T cells from blood, cultured in vitro. The source is a human donor who had recovered from COVID-19.

In its sample, this clonotype was seen a few times. The chain is built from TRBV28 and TRBJ1-1; 9 bases agree with TRBD1. V shed 5 bases and J 4 bases; nucleotides not matched to a gene: 8. The V gene's germline CDR1 is MDHEN and CDR2 SYDVKM. The CDR3 has 15 amino acids. The CDR3 DNA sequence: TGTGCCAGCAGTCCTCGGGGACAGGGTGGCACTGAAGCTTTCTTT. Its protein is CASSPRGQGGTEAFF.

This clonotype was observed once. This rearrangement joins TRBV18 to TRBJ1-1; no firm D call. Per germline, CDR1 KGHSH and CDR2 LQKENI. The CDR3 runs 13 residues. Trimming shortened V by 4 bases and J by 11 bases, and 17 bases separated the two germline ends. CDR3 amino acids: CASSLIPSDPAFF. DNA of the CDR3: TGTGCCAGCTCACTCATCCCGTCAGATCCGGCTTTCTTT.

This clonotype was recorded a few times. This chain joins TRBV7-2 and TRBJ2-7; D is ambiguous. In germline, CDR1 is SGHTA, CDR2 FQGNSA. With 6 bases removed from V and 4 bases from J, the gap between germline ends came to 10 bases. The CDR3 covers 12 residues. The DNA of the CDR3 is TGTGCCAGCAGTAACACCCTATACGAGCAGTACTTC. Its protein product is CASSNTLYEQYF.

This clonotype was picked up a small number of times. The chain is built from TRBV7-8 and TRBJ2-3; D is uncertain. The CDR3 is 18 residues long. V gave up 3 bases and J gave up 4 bases, with 23 bases separating them. CDR1 SGHVS and CDR2 FQNEAQ come from the germline V gene. Here the CDR3 reads CASSFATGPTQTPDTQYF. In DNA, the CDR3 is TGTGCCAGCAGCTTTGCGACCGGGCCCACACAGACCCCAGATACGCAGTATTTT.

This clonotype was counted between two and nine times. The V and J genes are TRBV14 and TRBJ1-2; D ambiguous. The V and J ends lost 1 base and 0 bases respectively, with 3 bases between them. The CDR3 spans 13 residues. The germline gives CDR1 SGHDN, CDR2 FVKESK. CDR3 DNA: TGTGCCAGCAGCCAAGGGGCTAACTATGGCTACACCTTC. Protein product: CASSQGANYGYTF.

The table lists this clonotype with a count of one. The chain is built from TRBV6-5 and TRBJ2-2; 7 bases are a match to TRBD2. Germline V gene sequence: CDR1 MNHEY, CDR2 SVGAGI. The CDR3 runs to 15 residues. Trimming cost V 4 bases and J 7 bases; bases outside gene matches: 9. CDR3 coding DNA: TGTGCCAGCAGTTGGGAGGGTCCCGTATACGGGGAGCTGTTTTTT. Encoded protein: CASSWEGPVYGELFF.

The chain is built from TRBV7-9 and TRBJ2-7, with 7 bases that match TRBD2. This CDR3 is 14 amino acids long. Germline-derived CDR1 and CDR2 are SEHNR and FQNEAQ (reference sequence). The junction had 3 bases not matched to a gene; V was cut back by 2 bases and J by 2 bases. The CDR3 DNA reads TGTGCCAGCAGCTTATTCGGGACTACCTACGAGCAGTACTTC. Protein sequence: CASSLFGTTYEQYF.

The V gene is TRBV10-3, the J gene TRBJ2-3, with D tentatively TRBD2 (6 bases). CDR1 ENHRY and CDR2 SYGVKD come from the germline V gene. With 0 bases removed from V and 0 bases from J, the gap between germline ends came to 16 bases. This CDR3 region has 18 residues. The CDR3 DNA follows: TGTGCCATCAGTGAGTCCTCCAACGGGGGTGTAAGCACAGATACGCAGTATTTT. It yields the protein CAISESSNGGVSTDTQYF.

CDR3 region: CSASQSTDTQYF. Written as DNA, the CDR3 is TGCAGTGCTAGCCAAAGCACAGATACGCAGTATTTT. The chain combines TRBV20-1 with TRBJ2-3; D gene uncertain. The CDR3 sequence is 12 residues long. V dropped 3 bases and J dropped 0 bases, with 4 bases sitting between them. Germline lookup yields CDR1 DFQATT and CDR2 SNEGSKA (reference sequence).

The gene calls are TRBV28 and TRBJ2-1; TRBD2 aligns across 9 bases. V trimming: 5 bases; J trimming: 9 bases; junction bases outside the gene matches: 17. The CDR3 has 17 amino acids. Germline V CDR1 and CDR2: MDHEN, SYDVKM. In DNA, the CDR3 is TGTGCCAGCAGTGCCAACCATTGGACTAGCGCCCTATCTGAGCAGTTCTTC. Its translation: CASSANHWTSALSEQFF.

This chain joins TRBV19 and TRBJ2-2; D tentatively reads TRBD1 or TRBD2 (6 bases each). Germline V gene sequence: CDR1 LNHDA, CDR2 SQIVND (reference sequence). The CDR3 has 13 amino acids. V was clipped by 8 bases and J by 5 bases, with 12 bases between them. For the CDR3, the DNA is TGTGCCAGTGGGCAGGGGAGGACCGGGGAGCTGTTTTTT. It is translated as CASGQGRTGELFF.

The J gene is TRBJ2-7, the V gene TRBV18; 10 bases fit TRBD2. The CDR3 runs 15 residues. Germline loops: CDR1 KGHSH, CDR2 LQKENI. V lost 2 bases, J lost 4 bases, and 5 bases stayed unmatched. In DNA, the CDR3 is TGTGCCAGCTCACCAACAGCGGGGGGGCTTTACGAGCAGTACTTC. Translation: CASSPTAGGLYEQYF.

The CDR3 nucleotides are TGTGCCAGCAGCCCAAACAGCCTCTATAATGGCTACACCTTC. Its protein is CASSPNSLYNGYTF. The chain links TRBV3-1 to TRBJ1-2; D not certain. The germline V and J ends were trimmed by 4 bases and 6 bases, with 15 bases remaining between them. The CDR3 covers 14 residues. The germline V gene encodes CDR1 LGHDT and CDR2 YNNKEL (reference sequence).